Shown below are 24 T cell receptor beta chains from a single sample sequenced in a study of human T cells and chemical hapten exposure. A single record per CDR3 protein comes from TCRdb applying MiXCR to the RACE reads. The repertoire holds tens of thousands of distinct CDR3 sequences, with around 9.9% as singletons. Time point given: pre-sensitization, week 0. Treatment reported: therapeutic diphenylcyclopropenone sensitization with weekly scalp DPC. Source: whole blood, taken in connection with sensitization to the hapten diphenylcyclopropenone (DPC). The origin of the receptors is a woman aged 50 to 60 with alopecia areata. Some clones in this sample may be carry-over from other donors' samples.

This clonotype was detected ten times or more. The chain combines TRBV30 with TRBJ2-3; D is ambiguous. With 2 bases removed from V and 4 bases from J, the gap between germline ends came to 16 bases. CDR3 length equals 15 residues. Per germline, CDR1 GTSNPN and CDR2 SVGIG (reference sequence). The CDR3 nucleotides read TGTGCCTGGAGTAGGCAGAGCACCGCCGCAGATACGCAGTATTTT. Translation: CAWSRQSTAADTQYF.

This clonotype was observed many times. The chain links TRBV2 to TRBJ2-3; the match to TRBD1 covers 7 bases. In germline, CDR1 is SNHLY, CDR2 FYNNEI. CDR3 size: 14 residues. The ends lost 6 bases at V and 7 bases at J; junction bases unmatched: 10. The chain's CDR3 is CASRKGQTIHTQYF. The DNA of the CDR3 is TGTGCCAGCAGAAAGGGACAGACAATCCATACGCAGTATTTT.

As to this clonotype: A much larger clonotype is one base distant, so this may be a read error. J is TRBJ1-2 and V is TRBV27; 8 bases are a match to TRBD1. CDR1 is MNHEY and CDR2 is SMNVEV in the germline V gene (reference sequence). V lost 10 bases and J lost 0; bases outside the gene matches: 7. The CDR3 contains 14 residues. The chain's CDR3 is CANRRQGTNYGYTF. As DNA, the CDR3 is TGTGCCAACAGAAGACAGGGGACTAACTATGGCTACACCTTC.

This clonotype was seen repeatedly, ten times or more. This chain joins TRBV7-9 and TRBJ1-6; maybe TRBD1 (6 bases). Germline CDR1 is SEHNR and CDR2 is FQNEAQ (reference sequence). V was shortened by 2 bases and J by 10 bases, with 12 bases between the two germline ends. This CDR3 comprises 14 residues. CDR3 nucleotide sequence: TGTGCCAGCAGCTTAAGGGGGTTTGAATCACCCCTCCACTTT. Protein product: CASSLRGFESPLHF.

This clonotype occurred many times. This rearrangement joins TRBV3-1 to TRBJ2-7; the match to TRBD1 covers 11 bases. Germline CDR1 LGHDT, CDR2 YNNKEL (reference sequence). This CDR3 has 16 residues. V was clipped by 4 bases and J by 3 bases; unmatched bases: 8. CDR3 nucleotide sequence: TGTGCCAGCAGCCCACCCGGGACAGGGGGTTTCTACGAGCAGTACTTC. Amino acid sequence: CASSPPGTGGFYEQYF.

This clonotype was picked up a small number of times. This chain joins TRBV14 and TRBJ2-1; 10 bases are a match to TRBD2. Germline V gives CDR1 SGHDN, CDR2 FVKESK. V gave up 0 bases and J gave up 8 bases; unmatched junction bases: 10. The CDR3 has 17 amino acids. CDR3 nucleotides: TGTGCCAGCAGCCAAGATTACAAGCGGGAGGGCCAGGATGAGCAGTTCTTC. Translation gives CASSQDYKREGQDEQFF.

This clonotype showed up just a few times. This chain uses TRBV6-2 or TRBV6-3 with TRBJ2-7; D gene ambiguous. CDR3 length: 12 residues. Trimming pared 4 bases from V and 12 bases from J, leaving 16 bases between. Germline lookup yields CDR1 MNHEY and CDR2 SVGEGT. The CDR3 sequence is CASSFQTALPYF. The CDR3 coding sequence is TGTGCCAGCAGTTTCCAGACCGCCCTTCCGTACTTC.

This clonotype was detected many times. The rearrangement joins TRBV27 to TRBJ2-5; no reliable D call. The CDR3 covers 12 residues. CDR1 is MNHEY and CDR2 is SMNVEV in the germline V gene (reference sequence). Trimming stripped 3 bases from V and 4 bases from J, with 6 bases between. The CDR3 loop reads CASSFPGETQYF. The CDR3 DNA reads as TGTGCCAGCAGTTTCCCCGGAGAGACCCAGTACTTC.

This clonotype was detected a few times. V usage is TRBV29-1 and J usage is TRBJ1-1, with D hard to call. This CDR3 has 15 amino acids. V lost 3 bases and J 5 bases, leaving 19 bases between the germline ends. The germline V gene has CDR1 SQVTM and CDR2 ANQGSEA. This chain's CDR3 is CSVEIYGGRRTEAFF. The CDR3 DNA reads TGCAGCGTTGAGATCTACGGTGGCCGGAGGACTGAAGCTTTCTTT.

The rearrangement joins TRBV28 to TRBJ2-2; D perhaps matches TRBD2 (5 bases). Trimming cost V 7 bases and J 3 bases, with 18 bases left between them. Germline lookup yields CDR1 MDHEN and CDR2 SYDVKM. This CDR3 has 16 amino acids. As DNA, the CDR3 is TGTGCCAGCACCCTATCCCCCCCGAGGGACACCGGGGAGCTGTTTTTT. Protein product: CASTLSPPRDTGELFF.

The CDR3 protein is CASSIQGTNYGYTF. The DNA for the CDR3 is TGTGCCAGCAGTATTCAGGGTACTAACTATGGCTACACCTTC. The chain carries TRBV2 and TRBJ1-2; D possibly corresponds to TRBD1 (5 bases). Between the trimmed V and J ends, which lost 5 bases and 0 bases, there was a span of 10 bases. The CDR3 loop spans 14 amino acids. The germline gives CDR1 SNHLY, CDR2 FYNNEI. Filled out from reference TRBV2 and TRBJ1-2, the complete variable domain reads EPEVTQTPSHQVTQMGQEVILRCVPISNHLYFYWYRQILGQKVEFLVSFYNNEISEKSEIFDDQFSVERPDGSNFTLKIRSTKLEDSAMYFCASSIQGTNYGYTFGSGTRLTVV.

At least ten counts were recorded for this clonotype. The CDR3 reads CASSQGVGNNEQFF. The CDR3 coding sequence is TGTGCCAGCAGCCAGGGAGTGGGAAACAATGAGCAGTTCTTC. This chain links TRBV3-1 with TRBJ2-1; TRBD2 might be the D (5 bases). The CDR3 is made up of 14 amino acids. Trimming took off 3 bases at V and 5 bases at J, with 11 bases between the two ends. The germline CDR1 and CDR2 sequences are LGHDT and YNNKEL (reference sequence).

This chain's CDR3 is CATSDRLAGVGKGLNEQFF. The CDR3 bases are TGTGCCACCAGTGATCGACTAGCGGGAGTTGGAAAGGGTCTCAATGAGCAGTTCTTC. The chain combines TRBV24-1 with TRBJ2-1; 12 bases fit TRBD2. V shed 3 bases, J shed 6 bases, and the junction held 14 bases outside the gene matches. CDR1 is KGHDR and CDR2 is SFDVKD in the germline V gene. The CDR3 is 19 amino acids.

The chain couples TRBV3-1 to TRBJ1-6; 7 bases map to TRBD1. The CDR3 is 15 amino acids. After removal of 4 bases from V and 8 bases from J, the junction contained 8 bases not matched to a gene. CDR1 is LGHDT and CDR2 is YNNKEL in the germline V gene (reference sequence). The CDR3 DNA follows: TGTGCCAGCAGCCTTAAGACAGGGAGCTATTCACCCCTCCACTTT. This encodes CASSLKTGSYSPLHF.

This clonotype was picked up many times. The V and J genes are TRBV28 and TRBJ2-5; D is uncertain. The CDR3 totals 13 residues. V was pared by 6 bases and J by 1 base, with 9 bases between. Per germline, CDR1 MDHEN and CDR2 SYDVKM. The CDR3 DNA reads TGTGCCAGCAGACCCCCGGTCCAAGAGACCCAGTACTTC. Its translation is CASRPPVQETQYF.

This clonotype was seen more than once but under ten times. This chain joins TRBV29-1 and TRBJ2-1, with TRBD1 as a possible D gene (5 bases). Germline V gene data show CDR1 as SQVTM and CDR2 as ANQGSEA. This CDR3 contains 12 residues. The chain's CDR3 is CGATSSYNEQFF. CDR3 nucleotide sequence: TGCGGGGCGACTTCCTCCTACAATGAGCAGTTCTTC.

This clonotype was picked up a small number of times. The genes are TRBV2 and TRBJ2-6, with D unresolved. The CDR3 is 18 residues long. Germline assignment: CDR1 SNHLY and CDR2 FYNNEI. V lost 0 bases and J lost 4, with 16 bases in between. CDR3 sequence (DNA): TGTGCCAGCAGTGAAGCCTACCCTTCCGTAAGGGGGGCCAACGTCCTGACTTTC. Its protein product is CASSEAYPSVRGANVLTF. The whole variable domain, filled in from reference TRBV2 and TRBJ2-6, reads EPEVTQTPSHQVTQMGQEVILRCVPISNHLYFYWYRQILGQKVEFLVSFYNNEISEKSEIFDDQFSVERPDGSNFTLKIRSTKLEDSAMYFCASSEAYPSVRGANVLTFGAGSRLTVL.

This clonotype occurred a few times. The gene calls are TRBV28 and TRBJ2-7; 13 bases agree with TRBD2. V lost 8 bases, J lost 1 base, and 5 bases stayed unmatched. CDR1 and CDR2 (germline): MDHEN, SYDVKM. This CDR3 has 15 amino acids. The CDR3 DNA follows: TGTGCCAGCCTCCCGGGACTAGCGGGATCCTACGAGCAGTACTTC. This gives the protein CASLPGLAGSYEQYF.

The chain uses TRBV4-3 and TRBJ1-1; D is uncertain. Germline V gene data show CDR1 as LGHNA and CDR2 as YSLEER. V shed 1 base and J shed 6 bases, with 12 bases lying between them. The CDR3 runs 14 residues. This CDR3 reads CASSQAARGAEAFF. The CDR3 DNA is TGCGCCAGCAGCCAAGCGGCGCGGGGAGCTGAAGCTTTCTTT.

Ten or more counts support this clonotype. The genes are TRBV10-3 and TRBJ1-1; TRBD1 is a possible D gene (5 bases). Deletions cut 0 bases from V and 0 bases from J, with 11 bases between. This CDR3 spans 16 amino acids. Germline V lookup: CDR1 ENHRY, CDR2 SYGVKD. The CDR3 region has the DNA TGTGCCATCAGTGAGTCGACAGCGGGATTGAACACTGAAGCTTTCTTT. Translated, it gives CAISESTAGLNTEAFF.

The sample holds many counts of this clonotype. The chain joins TRBV3-1 to TRBJ1-1; maybe TRBD1 (5 bases). Germline-derived CDR1 and CDR2 are LGHDT and YNNKEL (reference sequence). V was trimmed by 1 base and J by 0 bases, leaving 18 bases between them. The CDR3 length is 18 residues. The CDR3 spells CASSQAGGYAIMNTEAFF. The CDR3 region has the DNA TGTGCCAGCAGCCAAGCTGGGGGGTATGCGATTATGAACACTGAAGCTTTCTTT.

This clonotype has a count of ten or more. V gene TRBV6-5 combines with J gene TRBJ1-2, with D unclear. CDR1 is MNHEY, CDR2 SVGAGI, per germline. The CDR3 covers 12 residues. Trimming removed 2 bases at V and 7 bases at J, with 8 bases between. The CDR3 nucleotides read TGTGCCAGCAGTTACGAGGGATTTGGCTACACCTTC. It is translated as CASSYEGFGYTF.

This clonotype was seen more than once but under ten times. The chain uses TRBV9 and TRBJ2-5; TRBD2 matches 9 bases. The V segment lost 3 bases and the J segment 2 bases; nucleotides outside the gene matches: 5. Germline-derived CDR1 and CDR2 are SGDLS and YYNGEE. The CDR3 length is 15 residues. CDR3 residues: CASSAAAGGQETQYF. DNA for the CDR3: TGTGCCAGCAGCGCAGCAGCGGGAGGACAAGAGACCCAGTACTTC.

This clonotype occurred many times. V is TRBV12-3 or TRBV12-4 and J is TRBJ2-3; D not certain. The CDR3 has 14 residues. V dropped 0 bases and J dropped 1 base, with 5 bases sitting between them. Written as DNA, the CDR3 is TGTGCCAGCAGTTTAGCAGCCGGCACAGATACGCAGTATTTT. Translation: CASSLAAGTDTQYF.